This T cell receptor beta chain was sequenced for a study of blood T cell repertoires in COVID-19. Per the original methods: For nucleated cells, counts were estimated from reference gene primer amplification. Sequencing used immunoSEQ multiplex PCR; TCRdb keeps in-frame clones, though not all of them. The DNA was the basis for D and trimming; V, J and clone size are from that table. Of some 200,000 clones in the sample, about nine tenths were seen once. Germline CDR1 reads SGDLS; CDR2 reads YYNGEE. The CDR3 contains 15 residues. J was trimmed by 4 bases and V by 4 bases; bases with no gene match: 6. Sequenced input: peripheral blood. This TCR was sampled from a woman between 65 and 79 years old with acute or convalescent COVID-19. The rearrangement joins TRBV9 to TRBJ2-1, with 9 positions matching TRBD2. CDR3 residues: CASSPPGLAYNEQFF. CDR3 sequence (DNA): TGTGCCAGCAGCCCCCCGGGACTAGCATACAATGAGCAGTTCTTC.